Shown below are 17 T cell receptor beta chains from a single sample sequenced in a study of graft-versus-host responses after intestinal transplantation. Using immunoSEQ multiplex PCR, the repertoire was profiled, and TCRdb retains in-frame clones only, with some absent. The profile shows around 30,000 clones, roughly 93% of them singletons. Sample: PBMCs, taken around 63 days after intestinal transplant. The receptors were sampled from a human patient who received an intestinal transplant, so some T cells may come from the graft donor.

The chain links TRBV4-1 to TRBJ2-1; D gene uncertain. The V end was cut by 0 bases, the J end by 0 bases, with 9 bases between. The CDR3 is 16 residues long. Germline V CDR1 and CDR2: MGHRA, YSYEKL. In DNA form, the CDR3 reads TGCGCCAGCAGCCAAGATCTTTTAAGCTCCTACAATGAGCAGTTCTTC. Translated, it gives CASSQDLLSSYNEQFF.

CDR3 region: CASSFTGTYPNEQYF. The CDR3 DNA is TGCGCCAGCAGCTTCACGGGAACCTACCCAAACGAGCAGTACTTC. This chain links TRBV5-1 with TRBJ2-7, with D perhaps matching TRBD2 (5 bases). The V gene lost 2 bases and the J gene lost 5 bases, with 17 bases spanning the gap. CDR1 is SGHRS, CDR2 YFSETQ, per germline. This CDR3 spans 15 amino acids.

This clone has just one count. The chain links TRBV6-7 to TRBJ2-3; D is unclear. TRBV6-7 is filed as an ORF, its function uncertain. CDR3 length: 15 amino acids. Trimming cost V 5 bases and J 3 bases, with 15 bases left between them. This CDR3 is CASSPIVRTTDTQYF. CDR3 coding DNA: TGTGCCAGCAGTCCGATAGTCCGCACGACAGATACGCAGTATTTT.

The chain couples TRBV6-6 to TRBJ1-1, with a possible D match to TRBD1 (5 bases). V was trimmed by 5 bases and J by 1 base, leaving 8 bases between them. This CDR3 spans 13 amino acids. Per the germline V gene, CDR1 is MNHNY and CDR2 is SVGAGI (reference sequence). The CDR3 sequence: CASSTTGNTEAFF. The CDR3 region has the DNA TGTGCCAGCAGTACCACAGGGAACACTGAAGCTTTCTTT.

This clone showed up just once. This chain joins TRBV11-3 and TRBJ2-2, with TRBD2 as a possible D gene (7 bases). CDR1 and CDR2 from the germline V gene are SGHNT and YENEEA. The V end was cut by 1 base, the J end by 4 bases, with 22 bases between. This CDR3 comprises 19 residues. CDR3 nucleotides: TGTGCCAGCAGCTTAGCTTGTTTGATAGGGGGGGCGCGCACCGGGGAGCTGTTTTTT. Protein sequence: CASSLACLIGGARTGELFF.

This sequence joins TRBV4-2 and TRBJ2-1, with 10 bases matching TRBD2. Unmatched junction bases numbered 18, after V lost 4 bases and J lost 0 bases. The germline gives CDR1 LGHNA, CDR2 YNFKEQ. The length of the CDR3 is 21 residues. The CDR3 DNA follows: TGTGCCAGCAGCCCCCGGATCGACACCCTAGCGGGGGTCTACTCCTACAATGAGCAGTTCTTC. This codes for CASSPRIDTLAGVYSYNEQFF.

J is TRBJ1-1 and V is TRBV19, with D unclear. The CDR3 length is 12 residues. Per germline, CDR1 LNHDA and CDR2 SQIVND (reference sequence). The V and J ends lost 3 bases and 0 bases respectively, with 2 bases between them. The CDR3 protein is CASSMVNTEAFF. CDR3 in DNA: TGTGCCAGTAGTATGGTGAACACTGAAGCTTTCTTT.

V is TRBV30 and J is TRBJ2-1, with TRBD1 identical over 7 bases. Germline-derived CDR1 and CDR2 are GTSNPN and SVGIG (reference sequence). The V and J ends lost 3 bases and 4 bases, in that order; junction bases with no gene match: 12. This CDR3 is built from 16 residues. This CDR3 is CAWRRQGYSPYNEQFF. DNA of the CDR3: TGTGCCTGGAGGAGACAGGGCTATTCTCCATACAATGAGCAGTTCTTC.

The chain joins TRBV9 to TRBJ2-1; perhaps TRBD2 as D (5 bases). V lost 0 bases, J lost 2 bases, and 9 bases lay in between. This CDR3 is 15 amino acids long. From germline, CDR1 is SGDLS and CDR2 YYNGEE. This CDR3 reads CASSVVEGPYNEQFF. The CDR3 DNA follows: TGTGCCAGCAGCGTAGTAGAGGGCCCCTACAATGAGCAGTTCTTC.

The chain links TRBV7-6 to TRBJ2-2; D ambiguous. Trimming shortened V by 5 bases and J by 6 bases, and 7 bases separated the two germline ends. The CDR3 extends over 12 amino acids. Germline V CDR1 and CDR2: SGHVS, FNYEAQ. For the CDR3, the DNA is TGTGCCAGCAGCCTTTTAGCCGGGGAGCTGTTTTTT. This codes for CASSLLAGELFF.

The chain uses TRBV6-5 and TRBJ1-3, with TRBD1 matching 10 bases. V shed 4 bases and J 5 bases; nucleotides not matched to a gene: 8. Germline CDR1 MNHEY, CDR2 SVGAGI. CDR3 length equals 16 residues. CDR3 in amino acids: CASSSSGTGDRNTIYF. The CDR3 nucleotides read TGTGCCAGCAGTTCCTCCGGGACAGGGGATCGAAACACCATATATTTT.

The rearrangement uses TRBV7-2 and TRBJ2-5, with TRBD1 matching over 9 bases. After removal of 5 bases from V and 5 bases from J, the junction contained 18 bases not matched to a gene. The V gene's germline CDR1 is SGHTA and CDR2 FQGNSA. This CDR3 comprises 18 residues. CDR3 residues: CASSHEHPTGGASETQYF. CDR3 nucleotide sequence: TGTGCCAGCAGCCACGAACACCCAACAGGGGGCGCATCGGAGACCCAGTACTTC. The variable domain in full, completed from reference TRBV7-2 and TRBJ2-5, reads GAGVSQSPSNKVTEKGKDVELRCDPISGHTALYWYRQSLGQGLEFLIYFQGNSAPDKSGLPSDRFSAERTGGSVSTLTIQRTQQEDSAVYLCASSHEHPTGGASETQYFGPGTRLLVL.

V gene TRBV11-2 combines with J gene TRBJ1-1, with D unresolved. From germline, CDR1 is SGHAT and CDR2 FQNNGV. The CDR3 has 13 amino acids. V lost 6 bases to trimming and J lost 1 base, with 9 bases between them. CDR3 region: CASSPPENTEAFF. CDR3 nucleotides: TGTGCCAGCAGTCCGCCGGAGAACACTGAAGCTTTCTTT.

This chain uses TRBV18 with TRBJ2-7; 8 bases agree with TRBD1. The CDR3 consists of 14 residues. From germline, CDR1 is KGHSH and CDR2 LQKENI. Germline trimming cut 2 bases from V and 6 bases from J; bases unmatched to any gene: 6. CDR3 DNA: TGTGCCAGCTCACCAAAAGGACAGGGAGTCGAGCAGTACTTC. Residues: CASSPKGQGVEQYF.

V and J are TRBV4-3 and TRBJ1-1; TRBD1 matches at 7 bases. The V segment lost 1 base and the J segment 6 bases; nucleotides outside the gene matches: 5. Germline values: CDR1 LGHNA, CDR2 YSLEER. CDR3 length: 14 amino acids. The chain's CDR3 is CASSQGQGDPEAFF. The CDR3 DNA follows: TGCGCCAGCAGCCAAGGACAGGGTGACCCTGAAGCTTTCTTT.

The chain employs TRBV27 and TRBJ2-7; tentative D call: TRBD2 (5 bases). CDR3 length: 14 amino acids. The germline V gene has CDR1 MNHEY and CDR2 SMNVEV (reference sequence). Trimming shortened V by 6 bases and J by 1 base, and 13 bases separated the two germline ends. The CDR3 region is CASSLGAVSYEQYF. The CDR3 nucleotides read TGTGCCAGCAGCTTGGGAGCGGTTTCCTACGAGCAGTACTTC.

V usage is TRBV6-5 and J usage is TRBJ2-5; TRBD2 is a possible D gene (6 bases). Judging by the DNA end, TRBJ2-7 fits better; the J call may be wrong. Germline V gene sequence: CDR1 MNHEY, CDR2 SVGAGI. The CDR3 loop spans 15 amino acids. CDR3 loop: CASSYSARGGYEQYF. The DNA of the CDR3 is TGTGCCAGCAGTTACTCTGCGAGGGGAGGCTACGAGCAGTACTTC.